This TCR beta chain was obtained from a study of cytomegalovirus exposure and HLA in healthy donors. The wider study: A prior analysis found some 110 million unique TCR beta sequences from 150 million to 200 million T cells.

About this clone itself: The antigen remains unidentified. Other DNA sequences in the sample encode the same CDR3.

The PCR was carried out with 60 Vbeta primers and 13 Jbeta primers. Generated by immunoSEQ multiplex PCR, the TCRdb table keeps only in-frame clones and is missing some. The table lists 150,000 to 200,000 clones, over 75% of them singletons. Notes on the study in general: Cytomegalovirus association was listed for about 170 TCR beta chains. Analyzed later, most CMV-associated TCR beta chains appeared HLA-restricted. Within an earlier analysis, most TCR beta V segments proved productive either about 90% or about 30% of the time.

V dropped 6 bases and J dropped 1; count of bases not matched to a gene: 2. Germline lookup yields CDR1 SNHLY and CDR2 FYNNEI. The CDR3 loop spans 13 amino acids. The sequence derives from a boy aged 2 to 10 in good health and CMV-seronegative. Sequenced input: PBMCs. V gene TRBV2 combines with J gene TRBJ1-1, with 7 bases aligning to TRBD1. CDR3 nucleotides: TGTGCCAGCAGCCGACAGGGGAACACTGAAGCTTTCTTT. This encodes CASSRQGNTEAFF.